This T cell receptor (beta chain) was obtained from a study of blood T cell repertoires in COVID-19. Background on the study: Collection of acute and convalescent COVID-19 samples took place in the United States, Italy and Spain. PBMCs, B-cell-depleted T cells, or T cells were the source of the cDNA or gDNA that made up the material.

The CDR3 is made up of 15 amino acids. Germline lookup yields CDR1 SGHAT and CDR2 FQNNGV. V was trimmed by 4 bases and J by 6 bases, leaving 15 bases between them. Authors' methods: Estimates of nucleated cell counts were drawn from the amplification of reference gene primers. Clones were sequenced by immunoSEQ multiplex PCR, and TCRdb holds only the in-frame ones, with some missing. The V and J calls and clone size are taken from that table; D and trimming were inferred from the DNA. Seen here are 270,000 or so clones, roughly 89% observed once, and the top ten hold roughly 4.5%. The receptor was isolated from a middle-aged woman who had recovered from COVID-19. V usage is TRBV11-2 and J usage is TRBJ2-2, with TRBD2 as a possible D gene (5 bases). The sample was peripheral blood. The CDR3 bases are TGTGCCAGCAGCTCCGGACTTCGCCGTCCCGGGGAGCTGTTTTTT. It encodes CASSSGLRRPGELFF.